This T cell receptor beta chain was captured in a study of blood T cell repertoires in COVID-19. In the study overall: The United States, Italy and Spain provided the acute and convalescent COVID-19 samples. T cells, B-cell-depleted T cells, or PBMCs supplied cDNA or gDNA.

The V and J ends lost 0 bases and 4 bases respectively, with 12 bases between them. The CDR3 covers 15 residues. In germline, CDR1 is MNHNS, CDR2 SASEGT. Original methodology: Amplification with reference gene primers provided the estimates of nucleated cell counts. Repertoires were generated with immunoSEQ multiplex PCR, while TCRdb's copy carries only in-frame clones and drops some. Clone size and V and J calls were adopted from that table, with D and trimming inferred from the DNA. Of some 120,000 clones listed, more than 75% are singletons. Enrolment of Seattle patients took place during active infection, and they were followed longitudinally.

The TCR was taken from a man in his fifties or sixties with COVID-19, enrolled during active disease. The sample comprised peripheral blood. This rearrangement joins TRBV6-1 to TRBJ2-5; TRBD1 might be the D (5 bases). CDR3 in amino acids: CASSEALGDGETQYF. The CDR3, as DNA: TGTGCCAGCAGTGAAGCGCTAGGGGATGGAGAGACCCAGTACTTC.